This T cell receptor (beta chain) was sequenced during a study of blood T cells in healthy people across ages (dated by TCRdb to between 2015 and 2017). With respect to the entire study: In model experiments, template switching captured about one uniquely barcoded TCR beta cDNA molecule for every two T cells. The donors were split into four age groups: young (average 16 years), middle-aged (roughly 39), aged (about 62) and long-lived (roughly 88). Using deep sequencing normalized with unique cDNA molecular identifiers, the study measured how TCR beta repertoire diversity changes with age. Donors of different ages were randomly distributed across sequencing lanes to avoid experimental bias. For two donors (one aged 18 to 29 and one aged 80 or older), the study analyzed two additional independent replicas of 1 million unique cDNA reads from the same blood draw. On the study overall, not on this receptor specifically: Compared with the aged group, the long-lived group had more naive CD4+ T cells, fewer expanded clones and increased TCR diversity, suggesting age selection. As age increased, observed TCR beta diversity per million T cells dropped in a roughly linear way, and a significant reduction was already evident by age around 41. Because profiling used bulk unsorted PBMCs, naive and antigen-experienced compartments could not be compared conclusively. Estimates of total diversity based on one million sequenced T cells were considered lower bounds and underestimates. Because donor CMV infection status was unknown, age-related changes in expanded clonotypes were potentially confounded. There was a strong correlation between observed TCR beta diversity and the percentage of naive T cells measured by flow cytometry.

The library was generated by 5' RACE. Sequencing took place on an Illumina HiSeq 2500. A second PCR of 7 to 11 cycles was run with a J-beta primer mix and a sample-barcoded 5' primer. A unique molecular identifier was introduced onto each TCR beta cDNA molecule by a template-switch 5' adaptor carrying 12 random nucleotides. Each sample yielded at least 3 million CDR3-containing paired-end reads. First-strand cDNA was synthesized from all RNA with the Mint cDNA synthesis kit, primed by a TRBC-specific oligonucleotide. Following uracil-DNA glycosylase treatment, all cDNA underwent a first 18-cycle PCR with the universal primers M1SS and BC2_uni_R. Concerning the study's data processing: Each sample was normalized by randomly selecting 1 million high-quality reads, each carrying a distinct molecular identifier. Instead of being binned into consensus sequences, reads that shared molecular identifiers were thrown out. CDR3 identification, clonotype clustering and error correction used MiTCR with a Q25 quality threshold and the strictest error-elimination algorithm. A nonparametric unseen species model with Euler transformation was used to estimate a lower bound on total TCR beta diversity. The public reads were reanalyzed by TCRdb: fastp trimming at Q25, MiXCR alignment, in-frame beta chains only. Rows are unified per CDR3 protein, each entry keeping the most common DNA and genes. The V and J calls here are based on TCRdb, not the publication. Recorded for this sample are a few hundred thousand distinct CDR3 sequences; over 45% of them occurred a single time. Around 53% of the sample comes from the top ten.

With regard to this clonotype: The target of this receptor is not known. One base away there is no much larger clone; base qualities are not given.

Donors were a few dozen systemically healthy Caucasian individuals from Russia aged roughly 6 to 95 years. Around 10 milliliters of peripheral blood were drawn from each donor into EDTA-treated Vacutainer tubes. Ficoll-Paque density-gradient centrifugation was used to isolate PBMCs, with at least 6.5 million obtained per sample. Total RNA was extracted from PBMCs with Trizol reagent, with at least 5.5 micrograms obtained per sample. For every donor, an aliquot of PBMCs went through flow cytometry to measure the percentages of naive CD45RAhigh/CD27high T cells. What was sequenced was blood. The sequence was collected from a man aged 60-69 years in good health.

DNA sequence: TGTGCCAGCAGCTTTGACAGCATCTATGGCTACACCTTC. The translation is CASSFDSIYGYTF. Rearrangement joined TRBV6-1 to TRBJ1-2, and TRBD1 may be the D gene, going by 5 matching bases. As encoded in the germline V gene, CDR1 is MNHNS while CDR2 is SASEGT. The CDR3 sequence holds 13 residues, the cysteine and phenylalanine included. Solely the CDR3 DNA is kept, with 39 bases framed from the first base. V is shortened by 6 bases, J by 4 bases, and the region joining them spans 12 bases.